This T cell receptor beta chain is drawn from a study of beta chain features in type 1 diabetes. A remark on this clone: Its antigen is as yet unknown.

Every isolated RNA sample was fully reverse transcribed, so sequencing captured expressed TCRB transcripts. Naive, central memory and regulatory T cell samples came to a mean of approximately 3.3 million reads. The repertoire was sequenced with immunoSEQ multiplex PCR; TCRdb's copy has only in-frame clones and lacks some. The data show approximately 360,000 clones, with around an eighth seen just once and around 0.0099% held by the top ten. With 3 bases removed from V and 1 base from J, the gap between germline ends came to 12 bases. The germline CDR1 and CDR2 sequences are MGHDK and SYGVNS. The CDR3 sequence is 15 residues long. Regarding the study as a whole: Within each of all four CD4+ subsets, Type 1 diabetes patients had TCRB CDR3s that were moderately but significantly shorter.

Using CD45RO/CCR7/CD25/CD127/CD95/CD27, CD4+ naive, central memory, regulatory and stem cell-like memory cells were sorted. Each population that was sorted was more than 95% pure. The material sequenced was naive CD4+ T cells from blood. The chain combines TRBV25-1 with TRBJ2-5, with unresolved D. This TCR derives from a woman aged 18 to 35 with type 1 diabetes. Written as DNA, the CDR3 is TGTGCCAGCAGTGACCCCAGAGGCATCCAAGAGACCCAGTACTTC. Its protein product is CASSDPRGIQETQYF.